The next 17 T cell receptor beta chains were all read from a single sample in a study of blood T cells in healthy people across ages. With a J-beta primer mix and a sample-barcoded 5' primer, a second PCR ran about 6 to 11 cycles. TCRdb reprocessed the 5' RACE reads with MiXCR, giving one entry per CDR3 protein. The table includes hundreds of thousands of distinct CDR3 sequences, approximately 30% detected once. Sequencing was performed on blood. These receptors were taken from a woman of 80 years or more in good health.

This clonotype was picked up a small number of times. The J gene is TRBJ2-5, the V gene TRBV7-9; the D gene is possibly TRBD1 (5 bases). The CDR3 extends over 15 amino acids. V was trimmed by 5 bases and J by 11 bases, leaving 24 bases between them. CDR1 SEHNR and CDR2 FQNEAQ come from the germline V gene (reference sequence). The CDR3 spells CASSPGPSHHNEQYF. In DNA form, the CDR3 reads TGTGCCAGCAGCCCAGGGCCCAGCCATCACAATGAGCAGTACTTC.

The chain recombines TRBV7-2 with TRBJ2-2; perhaps TRBD1 as D (6 bases). V was clipped by 2 bases and J by 0 bases, with 19 bases between them. This CDR3 has 19 residues. Germline CDR1 is SGHTA and CDR2 is FQGNSA. CDR3 DNA sequence: TGTGCCAGCAGCTTATCCGGATTTCCCGGGACAACGAACACCGGGGAGCTGTTTTTT. It encodes CASSLSGFPGTTNTGELFF.

At least ten counts were recorded for this clonotype. V is TRBV11-2 and J is TRBJ2-7; 12 bases are shared with TRBD1. The V and J ends lost 8 bases and 7 bases, in that order; junction bases with no gene match: 15. Germline CDR1 is SGHAT and CDR2 is FQNNGV. The CDR3 has 16 amino acids. The CDR3 here is CASLASAGQGALEQYF. CDR3 nucleotide sequence: TGTGCCAGCTTAGCGTCAGCGGGACAGGGGGCTCTTGAGCAGTACTTC.

The CDR3 here is CASSLEPGVAIYF. The CDR3 nucleotides are TGCGCCAGCAGCCTAGAACCGGGAGTCGCCATATATTTT. The chain links TRBV5-1 to TRBJ1-3; no reliable D call. The CDR3 is 13 residues long. Germline lookup yields CDR1 SGHRS and CDR2 YFSETQ. The ends were cut back, 4 bases at V and 11 bases at J, with 16 bases in the middle.

This clonotype was observed many times. This rearrangement joins TRBV2 to TRBJ2-7; TRBD2 is a possible D gene (6 bases). Germline CDR1 and CDR2: SNHLY and FYNNEI. With 8 bases removed from V and 7 bases from J, the gap between germline ends came to 15 bases. This CDR3 region has 12 residues. In DNA, the CDR3 is TGTGCCAGCGCTAGGAGTAGCGGTGAGCAGTACTTC. Encoded protein: CASARSSGEQYF.

At least ten counts were recorded for this clonotype. V and J are TRBV20-1 and TRBJ2-7; perhaps TRBD2 as D (5 bases). Germline V CDR1 and CDR2: DFQATT, SNEGSKA (reference sequence). The CDR3 contains 13 residues. Between the trimmed V and J ends, which lost 0 bases and 3 bases, there was a span of 9 bases. The CDR3 loop is CSARDPSSYEQYF. CDR3 nucleotides: TGCAGTGCTAGAGATCCTAGCAGCTACGAGCAGTACTTC.

This clonotype was seen ten or more times. The chain links TRBV12-3 or TRBV12-4 to TRBJ2-6, with D perhaps matching TRBD1 or TRBD2 (5 bases each). V lost 5 bases to trimming and J lost 0 bases, with 14 bases between them. The CDR3 spans 17 residues. The CDR3 DNA reads TGTGCCAGCAGTATGAACCGGGACCACTCTGGGGCCAACGTCCTGACTTTC. This gives the protein CASSMNRDHSGANVLTF.

This clonotype came up many times. This chain connects TRBV5-1 to TRBJ2-7; TRBD2 matches 7 bases. V lost 0 bases to trimming and J lost 4 bases; unmatched junction nucleotides: 4. Germline V gene sequence: CDR1 SGHRS, CDR2 YFSETQ. The CDR3 consists of 14 residues. The CDR3 nucleotides read TGCGCCAGCAGCTTGGGGACTAGTGTATACGAGCAGTACTTC. Its translation is CASSLGTSVYEQYF.

There are many counts of this clonotype. The V and J genes are TRBV9 and TRBJ2-2; a possible D gene is TRBD2 (6 bases). V lost 1 base to trimming and J lost 1 base, with 11 bases between them. CDR3 length: 16 amino acids. CDR1 SGDLS and CDR2 YYNGEE come from the germline V gene. The CDR3 loop reads CASSVISGLNTGELFF. The DNA of the CDR3 is TGTGCCAGCAGCGTAATTAGCGGCTTGAACACCGGGGAGCTGTTTTTT.

This clonotype was seen a few times. The chain is built from TRBV5-1 and TRBJ2-1; D is unclear. This CDR3 is built from 14 residues. Germline V gene lookup returns CDR1 SGHRS and CDR2 YFSETQ. V was pared by 1 base and J by 9 bases, with 14 bases between. The CDR3 DNA reads TGCGCCAGCAGCTTGTTAATGGACGCTGGTGAGCAGTTCTTC. Amino acid sequence: CASSLLMDAGEQFF.

This clonotype was found many times. The chain uses TRBV10-3 and TRBJ2-1; the D gene could be TRBD1 or TRBD2 (6 bases each). The V end lost 7 bases, the J end lost 7 bases, and 11 bases lay between the germline ends. Germline CDR1 and CDR2: ENHRY and SYGVKD. The CDR3 totals 12 residues. For the CDR3, the DNA is TGTGCCATCACAGGAGGGGGTAATGAGCAGTTCTTC. Protein sequence: CAITGGGNEQFF.

This clonotype was detected many times. The chain combines TRBV7-2 with TRBJ2-7; perhaps TRBD2 as D (8 bases). CDR3 length: 17 residues. V dropped 2 bases and J dropped 2 bases, with 19 bases sitting between them. The germline CDR1 and CDR2 sequences are SGHTA and FQGNSA. The CDR3 protein is CASSLKGAGGLTYEQYF. The CDR3 nucleotides read TGTGCCAGCAGCTTAAAGGGGGCGGGGGGCCTTACCTACGAGCAGTACTTC.

The rearrangement joins TRBV5-1 to TRBJ2-5; no reliable D call. The CDR3 totals 14 residues. Trimming removed 3 bases at V and 1 base at J, with 10 bases between. CDR1 SGHRS and CDR2 YFSETQ come from the germline V gene. The DNA of the CDR3 is TGCGCCAGCAGCTGGTTGAGGATCCAAGAGACCCAGTACTTC. It translates to CASSWLRIQETQYF.

The chain links TRBV2 to TRBJ2-1; D ambiguous. CDR3 size: 16 residues. V gave up 2 bases and J gave up 2 bases, with 13 bases separating them. Germline values: CDR1 SNHLY, CDR2 FYNNEI. CDR3 in amino acids: CASSESLARPYNEQFF. The CDR3 DNA reads TGTGCCAGCAGTGAATCATTGGCCCGACCCTACAATGAGCAGTTCTTC.

In the case of this clonotype: This clone may be a read error of a much larger clone one base away. The chain employs TRBV10-3 and TRBJ1-5, with TRBD1 matching over 9 bases. Germline V CDR1 and CDR2: ENHRY, SYGVKD. CDR3 length equals 14 residues. CDR3 DNA sequence: TGTGCCATCAAGGCGGGACAGGGCAATCGGCCCCAGCATTTT. Translation gives CAIKAGQGNRPQHF.

The chain employs TRBV24-1 and TRBJ2-1; 11 nucleotides align to TRBD2. The V segment lost 4 bases and the J segment 3 bases; nucleotides outside the gene matches: 4. Germline CDR1 reads KGHDR; CDR2 reads SFDVKD. This CDR3 region has 16 residues. CDR3 sequence: CATSESSGGFYNEQFF. CDR3 DNA: TGTGCCACCAGTGAGTCTAGCGGGGGGTTCTACAATGAGCAGTTCTTC.

This chain joins TRBV20-1 and TRBJ2-5; D might be TRBD2 (5 bases). The CDR3 sequence is 15 residues long. The germline CDR1 and CDR2 sequences are DFQATT and SNEGSKA (reference sequence). The V and J ends lost 1 base and 5 bases respectively, with 17 bases between them. The CDR3 nucleotides read TGCAGTGCTAGAGGGATCCGGGGAAGGGAGGAGACCCAGTACTTC. Translating gives CSARGIRGREETQYF.